A selection of T cell receptor beta chains follows, all from one sample in a study of cytomegalovirus exposure and HLA in healthy donors. Sequencing used immunoSEQ multiplex PCR; TCRdb keeps in-frame clones, though not all of them. The sample lists a few hundred thousand clones, around 86% occurring once. Sample: PBMCs. Receptors originate from a woman aged 50 to 60 in good health and CMV-seropositive. CDR3s include the opening cysteine and the closing phenylalanine or tryptophan. The order of the fields is J gene, clone size, D gene, V gene, CDR3 protein, CDR3 DNA. A D gene is named only where the DNA matches it firmly. Where a row states a size, it is once, few, many or the class of an expanded clone; other rows omit it.

J: TRBJ2-2
size: -
D: TRBD2
V: TRBV5-4
CDR3: CASSSGGLGAGELFF
DNA: TGTGCCAGCAGCTCGGGGGGGCTGGGAGCCGGGGAGCTGTTTTTT

J: TRBJ1-4
size: few
D: TRBD1
V: TRBV6-6
CDR3: CASSYEGTGANGKLFF
DNA: TGTGCCAGCAGTTACGAAGGGACAGGGGCGAACGGGAAACTGTTTTTT

J: TRBJ1-5
size: once
D: -
V: TRBV4-1
CDR3: CASSPRDTENQPQHF
DNA: TGCGCCAGCAGCCCACGGGACACCGAGAATCAGCCCCAGCATTTT

J: TRBJ2-7
size: -
D: -
V: TRBV11-2
CDR3: CASSQDTESYEQYF
DNA: TGTGCCAGCAGCCAAGATACAGAGTCCTACGAGCAGTACTTC

J: TRBJ2-2
size: -
D: TRBD1
V: TRBV7-9
CDR3: CASSLAGTGGLGELFF
DNA: TGTGCCAGCAGCTTAGCGGGAACAGGGGGCCTCGGGGAGCTGTTTTTT

J: TRBJ2-7
size: once
D: -
V: TRBV6-1
CDR3: CASGHRRPYEQYF
DNA: TGTGCCAGCGGGCATCGCAGACCCTACGAGCAGTACTTC

J: TRBJ1-2
size: -
D: TRBD1
V: TRBV5-1
CDR3: CASSPERGQVDGYTF
DNA: TGCGCCAGCAGCCCCGAGAGAGGACAGGTAGATGGCTACACCTTC

J: TRBJ2-5
size: -
D: -
V: TRBV11-2
CDR3: CASSLDPLLAGGRETQYF
DNA: TGTGCCAGCAGCTTAGACCCTCTCCTAGCAGGGGGGCGCGAGACCCAGTACTTC

J: TRBJ1-5
size: -
D: TRBD1
V: TRBV29-1
CDR3: CSVQTGFQPQHF
DNA: TGCAGCGTTCAGACAGGGTTTCAGCCCCAGCATTTT

J: TRBJ1-5
size: -
D: -
V: TRBV6-6
CDR3: CASSPTGLSQPQHF
DNA: TGTGCCAGCAGCCCCACAGGGTTAAGTCAGCCCCAGCATTTT

J: TRBJ1-6
size: -
D: -
V: TRBV19
CDR3: CASSTSPLSRVNNSPLHF
DNA: TGTGCCAGTAGTACTTCCCCTCTTTCGAGGGTCAATAATTCACCCCTCCACTTT

J: TRBJ2-7
size: few
D: TRBD1
V: TRBV5-1
CDR3: CASSLVPQGALHEQYF
DNA: TGCGCCAGCAGCTTGGTTCCCCAGGGGGCACTCCACGAGCAGTACTTC

J: TRBJ1-2
size: -
D: -
V: TRBV15
CDR3: CATSRDMTGANYGYTF
DNA: TGTGCCACCAGCAGAGATATGACGGGAGCGAACTATGGCTACACCTTC

J: TRBJ1-5
size: -
D: -
V: TRBV6-1
CDR3: CASSDWGVVNQPQHF
DNA: TGTGCCAGCAGTGATTGGGGGGTGGTCAATCAGCCCCAGCATTTT

J: TRBJ2-2
size: -
D: TRBD2
V: TRBV2
CDR3: CASSDSGGADTGELFF
DNA: TGTGCCAGCAGTGATAGCGGGGGGGCGGACACCGGGGAGCTGTTTTTT

J: TRBJ1-1
size: -
D: TRBD1
V: TRBV6-5
CDR3: CASSPGTGTNTEAFF
DNA: TGTGCCAGCAGTCCCGGGACAGGGACGAACACTGAAGCTTTCTTT

J: TRBJ2-2
size: -
D: TRBD1
V: TRBV9
CDR3: CASSPRGTGRNTGELFF
DNA: TGTGCCAGCAGCCCGAGGGGGACAGGGCGGAACACCGGGGAGCTGTTTTTT

J: TRBJ2-3
size: -
D: -
V: TRBV9
CDR3: CASSVQAISTDTQYF
DNA: TGTGCCAGCAGCGTACAGGCGATAAGCACAGATACGCAGTATTTT

J: TRBJ2-5
size: -
D: -
V: TRBV7-7
CDR3: CASSLQGRETQYF
DNA: TGTGCCAGCAGCTTGCAGGGGAGAGAGACCCAGTACTTC

J: TRBJ2-1
size: -
D: TRBD1
V: TRBV5-8
CDR3: CASSRGQGSFNEQFF
DNA: TGTGCCAGCAGCCGGGGACAGGGGTCTTTCAATGAGCAGTTCTTC

J: TRBJ2-5
size: -
D: TRBD2
V: TRBV5-1
CDR3: CASSLVGGQETQYF
DNA: TGCGCCAGCAGCTTGGTGGGGGGGCAAGAGACCCAGTACTTC

J: TRBJ2-1
size: -
D: TRBD2
V: TRBV19
CDR3: CASRERGYNEQFF
DNA: TGTGCCAGTAGGGAGCGGGGCTACAATGAGCAGTTCTTC

J: TRBJ1-1
size: -
D: -
V: TRBV4-2
CDR3: CASSQSGLRGNTEAFF
DNA: TGTGCCAGCAGCCAAAGTGGCTTGCGGGGAAACACTGAAGCTTTCTTT

J: TRBJ1-1
size: -
D: -
V: TRBV30
CDR3: CAWSRPDRNTEAFF
DNA: TGTGCCTGGAGCCGACCGGACAGGAACACTGAAGCTTTCTTT

J: TRBJ2-5
size: -
D: -
V: TRBV6-1
CDR3: CATSGVETQYF
DNA: TGTGCCACATCGGGGGTTGAGACCCAGTACTTC

J: TRBJ2-1
size: -
D: -
V: TRBV11-2
CDR3: CASSLTGNEQFF
DNA: TGTGCCAGCAGTTTAACCGGGAATGAGCAGTTCTTC

J: TRBJ1-2
size: -
D: TRBD1
V: TRBV2
CDR3: CASSKDRANYGYTF
DNA: TGTGCCAGCAGTAAGGACAGGGCTAACTATGGCTACACCTTC

J: TRBJ2-5
size: few
D: -
V: TRBV9
CDR3: CASSVDGGGSQETQYF
DNA: TGTGCCAGCAGCGTAGATGGGGGGGGCTCACAAGAGACCCAGTACTTC

J: TRBJ2-7
size: -
D: TRBD1
V: TRBV28
CDR3: CASSLPGTGIHEQYF
DNA: TGTGCCAGCAGTTTACCCGGGACAGGGATCCACGAGCAGTACTTC

J: TRBJ1-2
size: -
D: -
V: TRBV5-1
CDR3: CASSLVAGSYGYTF
DNA: TGCGCCAGCAGCTTGGTCGCAGGGTCTTATGGCTACACCTTC

J: TRBJ1-2
size: -
D: TRBD1
V: TRBV19
CDR3: CASSTPGQGVYGYTF
DNA: TGTGCCAGTAGTACCCCGGGACAGGGGGTCTATGGCTACACCTTC

J: TRBJ1-1
size: -
D: TRBD1
V: TRBV28
CDR3: CASSLQDRGTEAFF
DNA: TGTGCCAGCAGTTTACAGGACAGGGGCACTGAAGCTTTCTTT

J: TRBJ2-5
size: -
D: TRBD1
V: TRBV28
CDR3: CASSLGGQGQETQYF
DNA: TGTGCCAGCAGTTTGGGGGGACAGGGGCAAGAGACCCAGTACTTC

J: TRBJ2-5
size: -
D: -
V: TRBV28
CDR3: CASRQREETQYF
DNA: TGTGCCAGCCGCCAGCGCGAAGAGACCCAGTACTTC

J: TRBJ1-2
size: -
D: TRBD1
V: TRBV28
CDR3: CASTIADRGLVGYTF
DNA: TGTGCCAGCACCATCGCGGACAGGGGGCTCGTCGGCTACACCTTC

J: TRBJ2-7
size: -
D: -
V: TRBV27
CDR3: CASSRTDGLYEQYF
DNA: TGTGCCAGCAGCCGGACAGACGGGCTCTACGAGCAGTACTTC

J: TRBJ2-1
size: -
D: TRBD2
V: TRBV7-2
CDR3: CASSLSGVAYNEQFF
DNA: TGTGCCAGCAGCTTAAGCGGGGTGGCCTACAATGAGCAGTTCTTC